This T cell receptor (beta chain) was captured by sequencing in a study of CD8 T cells in ankylosing spondylitis listed by TCRdb under 2017. Some background on the complete study: T cell receptor beta repertoires were profiled in healthy donors and ankylosing spondylitis patients so that disease-linked TCR variants could be found. The whole study cohort included 90 to 120 healthy donors and 20 to 30 ankylosing spondylitis patients. Peripheral blood was sampled, and synovial fluid was additionally collected from ankylosing spondylitis patients. What the research found in general, with its limitations: The disease-linked clones had a CD8+ phenotype and were found at relatively low frequencies in peripheral blood. Blood from ankylosing spondylitis patients appeared to be characterized by a TCR beta motif made up of several highly homologous amino acid variants. The disease-linked clones were reported to be significantly enriched in matched synovial fluid samples from ankylosing spondylitis patients. Some motif variants had previously been reported in the synovial fluid and blood of reactive arthritis patients, which suggests shared mechanisms of disease initiation.

From the germline V gene (reference sequence), CDR1 is SGHNT and CDR2 is YYREEE. The CDR3 numbers 15 residues from cysteine through phenylalanine. Only CDR3 DNA is held: 45 bases, read in frame from base 1. V gives up 0 bases and J gives up 3 bases, and the segment between their germline ends measures 7 bases. This clonotype was observed a handful of times. What antigen it recognizes has not been identified. The sample holds no much larger clone one base away, and base qualities are not on file. Sequenced using an Illumina HiSeq 2500. Quantitative 5'-RACE with molecular barcodes was used to prepare TCR beta libraries. In the original analysis: A new computational method, built on a probabilistic model of VDJ rearrangement, was used to identify disease-linked TCR variants. TCRdb reprocessing: public reads trimmed at Q25 with fastp, clones called with MiXCR, in-frame beta chains kept. Merged by CDR3 protein, the rows form single entries marked with the most common genes and DNA. For this entry, the V and J calls and clone size follow TCRdb and not the study's own pipeline. The sample yields more than 600,000 distinct CDR3 sequences; under 20% were counted once. The ten largest clonotypes hold around 19% of the sample.

This TCR was recovered from a male donor with ankylosing spondylitis. Recombination linked TRBV5-4 to TRBJ1-6; no D gene is confidently identified. The sequencing sample was made of blood, either unsorted or a sorted T cell fraction (not recorded which). CDR3 protein: CASSLGVSYNSPLHF. The DNA sequence is given as TGTGCCAGCAGCTTGGGAGTGAGCTATAATTCACCCCTCCACTTT. When the CDR3 is completed using the reference TRBV5-4 and TRBJ1-6 genes on either side, the full variable domain is ETGVTQSPTHLIKTRGQQVTLRCSSQSGHNTVSWYQQALGQGPQFIFQYYREEENGRGNFPPRFSGLQFPNYSSELNVNALELDDSALYLCASSLGVSYNSPLHFGNGTRLTVT.